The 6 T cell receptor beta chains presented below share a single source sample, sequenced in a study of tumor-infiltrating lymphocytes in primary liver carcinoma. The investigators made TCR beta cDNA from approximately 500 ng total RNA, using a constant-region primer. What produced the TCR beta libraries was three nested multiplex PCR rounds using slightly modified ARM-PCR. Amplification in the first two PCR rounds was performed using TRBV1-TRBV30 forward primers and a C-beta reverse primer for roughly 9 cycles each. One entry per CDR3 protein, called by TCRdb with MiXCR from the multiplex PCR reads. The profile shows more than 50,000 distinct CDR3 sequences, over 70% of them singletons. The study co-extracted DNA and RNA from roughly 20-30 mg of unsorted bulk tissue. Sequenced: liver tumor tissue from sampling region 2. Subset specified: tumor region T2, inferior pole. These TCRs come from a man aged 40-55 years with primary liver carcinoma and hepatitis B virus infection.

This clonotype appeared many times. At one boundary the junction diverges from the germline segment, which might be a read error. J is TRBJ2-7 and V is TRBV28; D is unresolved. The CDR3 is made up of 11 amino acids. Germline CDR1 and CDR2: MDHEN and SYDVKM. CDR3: CASSSRTPVHF. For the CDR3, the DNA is TGTGCCAGCTCTAGTAGGACGCCCGTCCACTTC.

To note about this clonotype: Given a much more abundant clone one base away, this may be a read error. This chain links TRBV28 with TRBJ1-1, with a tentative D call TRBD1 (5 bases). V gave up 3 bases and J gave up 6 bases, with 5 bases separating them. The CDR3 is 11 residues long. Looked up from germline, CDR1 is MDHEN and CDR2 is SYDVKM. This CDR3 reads CASSLGAEAFF. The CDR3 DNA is TGTGCCAGCAGTTTGGGGGCTGAAGCTTTCTTT.

As DNA, the CDR3 is TGCGCCAGCAGCCAGACTGGATTAGCGGGAAGGGAGACCCAGTACTTC. Residues: CASSQTGLAGRETQYF. The V and J genes are TRBV4-1 and TRBJ2-5; 8 bases are a match to TRBD2. There are 16 residues in the CDR3. J lost 5 bases, V lost 3 bases, and 11 bases had no gene match. The germline V gene has CDR1 MGHRA and CDR2 YSYEKL.

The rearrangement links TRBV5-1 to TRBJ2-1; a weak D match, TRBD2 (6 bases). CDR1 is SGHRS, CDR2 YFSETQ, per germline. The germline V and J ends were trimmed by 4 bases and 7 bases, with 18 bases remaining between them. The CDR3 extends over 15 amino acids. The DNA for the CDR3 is TGCGCCAGCAGCCCCTTCGGGGGAGGTAGAAATGAGCAGTTCTTC. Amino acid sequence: CASSPFGGGRNEQFF. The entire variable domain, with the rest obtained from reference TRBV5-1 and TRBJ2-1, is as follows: KAGVTQTPRYLIKTRGQQVTLSCSPISGHRSVSWYQQTPGQGLQFLFEYFSETQRNKGNFPGRFSGRQFSNSRSEMNVSTLELGDSALYLCASSPFGGGRNEQFFGPGTRLTVL.

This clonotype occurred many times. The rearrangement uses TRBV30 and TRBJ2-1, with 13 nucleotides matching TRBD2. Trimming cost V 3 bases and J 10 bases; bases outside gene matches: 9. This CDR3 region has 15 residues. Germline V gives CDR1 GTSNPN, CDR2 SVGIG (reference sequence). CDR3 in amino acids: CAWRKGLAGAHEQFF. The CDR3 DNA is TGTGCCTGGAGGAAAGGACTAGCGGGAGCACACGAGCAGTTCTTC. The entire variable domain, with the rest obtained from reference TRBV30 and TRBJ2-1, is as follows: SQTIHQWPATLVQPVGSPLSLECTVEGTSNPNLYWYRQAAGRGLQLLFYSVGIGQISSEVPQNLSASRPQDRQFILSSKKLLLSDSGFYLCAWRKGLAGAHEQFFGPGTRLTVL.

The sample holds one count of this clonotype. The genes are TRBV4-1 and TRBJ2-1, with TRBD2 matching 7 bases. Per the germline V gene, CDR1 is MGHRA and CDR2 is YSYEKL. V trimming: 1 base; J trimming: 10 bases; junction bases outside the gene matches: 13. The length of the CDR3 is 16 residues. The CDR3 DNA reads TGCGCCAGCAGCCAAGTTTTGCGACTAGCAGAAGGAGAGCAGTTCTTC. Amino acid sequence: CASSQVLRLAEGEQFF.